The source of this TCR beta chain is a study of early stage breast cancer tumors. Germline CDR1 reads SGDLS; CDR2 reads YYNGEE. The length of the CDR3 is 13 residues. V gave up 2 bases and J gave up 6 bases, with 11 bases separating them. The method was immunoSEQ multiplex PCR; TCRdb's version includes in-frame clones alone and lacks a portion of them. Among roughly 60,000 clones listed, about three quarters were seen once. Sample: blood. This receptor was obtained from a person younger than 45 with breast cancer. This sequence joins TRBV9 and TRBJ1-1, with TRBD1 as a possible D gene (5 bases). The CDR3 sequence: CASSVEGWAEAFF. In nucleotides, the CDR3 is TGTGCCAGCAGCGTGGAGGGGTGGGCTGAAGCTTTCTTT.